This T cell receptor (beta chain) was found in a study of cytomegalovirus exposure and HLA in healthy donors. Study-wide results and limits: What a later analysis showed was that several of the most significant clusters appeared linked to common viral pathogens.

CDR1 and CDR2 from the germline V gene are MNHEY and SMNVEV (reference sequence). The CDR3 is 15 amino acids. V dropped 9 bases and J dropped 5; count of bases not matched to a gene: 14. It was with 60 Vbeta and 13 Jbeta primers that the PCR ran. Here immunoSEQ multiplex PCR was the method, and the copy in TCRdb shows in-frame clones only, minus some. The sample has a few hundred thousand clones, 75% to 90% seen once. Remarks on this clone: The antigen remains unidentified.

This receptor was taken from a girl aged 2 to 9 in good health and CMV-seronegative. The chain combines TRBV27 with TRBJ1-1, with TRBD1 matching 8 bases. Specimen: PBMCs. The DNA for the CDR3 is TGTGCCAGTCTCGGACAGGGTAAGTTGGGAACTGAAGCTTTCTTT. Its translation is CASLGQGKLGTEAFF.